The T cell receptor beta chain under discussion was sequenced for a study of response to subunit inactivated influenza vaccine. This clonotype was detected a few times. From the RT-PCR reads, TCRdb called clonotypes with MiXCR, one entry per CDR3 protein. The sample yields approximately 200,000 distinct CDR3 sequences, about 15% seen once. The CDR3 is 13 residues long. The germline gives CDR1 SGDLS, CDR2 YYNGEE. The germline V and J ends were trimmed by 0 bases and 6 bases, with 9 bases remaining between them. The TCR sequence derives from a man aged 45-65 years who received an inactivated influenza vaccine. The V gene is TRBV9, the J gene TRBJ1-1; D call uncertain. The sequenced sample was CD8+ T cells sorted from PBMCs, obtained roughly 5 days after vaccination. The CDR3 loop reads CASSVAVQAEAFF. For the CDR3, the DNA is TGTGCCAGCAGCGTAGCCGTGCAGGCTGAAGCTTTCTTT.